The 15 T cell receptor beta chains presented below share a single source sample, sequenced in a study of CD8 T cells in Susac syndrome. RNA was extracted with the RNeasy kit, and a quantity of roughly 0.45 to 1 ug was reverse transcribed using random hexamers. TCRdb passed the immunoSEQ multiplex PCR reads through MiXCR, listing each CDR3 protein once. The sample has about 140,000 distinct CDR3 sequences, around 96% seen once. The material sequenced was CD4+ T cells from PBMCs. The receptors come from a human donor with multiple sclerosis.

In this sample, this clonotype turned up once. CDR3 coding DNA: TGTGCCACCAGCAGAGGGGCTAACTATGGCTACACCTTC. Protein: CATSRGANYGYTF. The chain combines TRBV15 with TRBJ1-2; D is unclear. Deletions cut 1 base from V and 0 bases from J, with 3 bases between. CDR1 and CDR2 from the germline V gene are LNHNV and YYDKDF (reference sequence). This CDR3 is built from 13 residues.

The gene calls are TRBV7-9 and TRBJ2-7; either TRBD1 or TRBD2 may fit D (5 bases each). V gave up 3 bases and J gave up 0 bases, with 12 bases separating them. CDR1 SEHNR and CDR2 FQNEAQ come from the germline V gene (reference sequence). This CDR3 is 15 amino acids long. In nucleotides, the CDR3 is TGTGCCAGCAGCTTTGGGACGATCAGCTCCTACGAGCAGTACTTC. This encodes CASSFGTISSYEQYF.

This clonotype was recorded only once. This chain joins TRBV3-1 and TRBJ1-4; D is perhaps TRBD1 (6 bases). The CDR3 totals 17 residues. The germline V and J ends were trimmed by 4 bases and 7 bases, with 22 bases remaining between them. Germline values: CDR1 LGHDT, CDR2 YNNKEL (reference sequence). The CDR3 reads CASSPQLQGRGGEKLFF. The CDR3 DNA sequence: TGTGCCAGCAGCCCCCAACTTCAGGGGCGGGGGGGTGAAAAACTGTTTTTT.

This chain joins TRBV9 and TRBJ2-5; D is uncertain. V lost 0 bases to trimming and J lost 2 bases, with 5 bases between them. The CDR3 totals 13 residues. In germline, CDR1 is SGDLS, CDR2 YYNGEE. The CDR3 protein is CASSVGFQETQYF. The CDR3 nucleotides are TGTGCCAGCAGCGTAGGGTTTCAAGAGACCCAGTACTTC.

This clonotype was recorded only once. The genes are TRBV9 and TRBJ2-7, with a weak D call TRBD2 (5 bases). There are 16 residues in the CDR3. Germline V lookup: CDR1 SGDLS, CDR2 YYNGEE. V was shortened by 0 bases and J by 0 bases, with 13 bases between the two germline ends. CDR3 protein: CASSVDGVVSSYEQYF. The CDR3 coding sequence is TGTGCCAGCAGCGTAGACGGGGTCGTGAGCTCCTACGAGCAGTACTTC.

This clonotype was seen just once. The genes are TRBV20-1 and TRBJ1-1; D is possibly TRBD1 (5 bases). There are 13 residues in the CDR3. Trimming took 0 bases from V and 11 from J, leaving 16 bases between them. CDR1 is DFQATT and CDR2 is SNEGSKA in the germline V gene (reference sequence). CDR3 residues: CSARDRRGMLAFF. The CDR3, as DNA: TGCAGTGCTAGAGATCGAAGGGGAATGCTGGCTTTCTTT.

The CDR3 protein is CSVEDVRGMNTEAFF. In nucleotides, the CDR3 is TGCAGCGTTGAAGATGTCAGGGGCATGAACACTGAAGCTTTCTTT. This chain joins TRBV29-1 and TRBJ1-1; tentatively, D is TRBD1 (6 bases). Trimming cost V 0 bases and J 0 bases, with 11 bases left between them. Germline V lookup: CDR1 SQVTM, CDR2 ANQGSEA. This CDR3 contains 15 residues. Looking up the rest from reference TRBV29-1 and TRBJ1-1 gives the full variable domain: SAVISQKPSRDICQRGTSLTIQCQVDSQVTMMFWYRQQPGQSLTLIATANQGSEATYESGFVIDKFPISRPNLTFSTLTVSNMSPEDSSIYLCSVEDVRGMNTEAFFGQGTRLTVV.

The chain is built from TRBV13 and TRBJ2-1; 7 bases align to TRBD1. Per germline, CDR1 PRHDT and CDR2 FYEKMQ (reference sequence). CDR3 size: 17 residues. The junction had 11 bases not matched to a gene; V was cut back by 4 bases and J by 2 bases. The CDR3 sequence is CASSSGTVTAAYNEQFF. In DNA, the CDR3 is TGTGCCAGCAGCTCCGGGACAGTGACGGCCGCCTACAATGAGCAGTTCTTC.

This rearrangement joins TRBV27 to TRBJ1-6; no reliable D call. Looked up from germline, CDR1 is MNHEY and CDR2 is SMNVEV (reference sequence). V shed 5 bases and J shed 0 bases, with 14 bases lying between them. There are 17 residues in the CDR3. CDR3 residues: CASSPSGLSSYNSPLHF. The CDR3 region has the DNA TGTGCCAGCAGTCCCTCCGGGTTGAGCTCCTATAATTCACCCCTCCACTTT.

The CDR3: CASSYSKGQPQHF. The DNA for the CDR3 is TGTGCCAGCAGTTACTCGAAAGGTCAGCCCCAGCATTTT. The chain uses TRBV6-5 and TRBJ1-5; D call uncertain. The germline CDR1 and CDR2 sequences are MNHEY and SVGAGI. This CDR3 comprises 13 residues. V was clipped by 0 bases and J by 6 bases, with 6 bases between them.

The rearrangement uses TRBV6-2 or TRBV6-3 and TRBJ2-5, with 8 bases lining up with TRBD1. The junction had 13 bases not matched to a gene; V was cut back by 2 bases and J by 5 bases. Germline CDR1 and CDR2: MNHEY and SVGEGT. This CDR3 has 17 residues. The CDR3 loop reads CASSYLYGQGRRETQYF. The CDR3 DNA sequence: TGTGCCAGCAGTTACCTTTATGGACAGGGTCGGCGTGAGACCCAGTACTTC.

The chain links TRBV13 to TRBJ2-7; 7 bases are a match to TRBD2. The V segment lost 2 bases and the J segment 2 bases; nucleotides outside the gene matches: 6. The length of the CDR3 is 15 residues. The germline CDR1 and CDR2 sequences are PRHDT and FYEKMQ (reference sequence). The CDR3 sequence is CASSLTGTKPYEQYF. The DNA for the CDR3 is TGTGCCAGCAGCTTAACCGGGACTAAACCCTACGAGCAGTACTTC.

The chain is built from TRBV30 and TRBJ1-1; tentatively, D is TRBD1 (6 bases). CDR3 size: 12 residues. Per germline, CDR1 GTSNPN and CDR2 SVGIG (reference sequence). CDR3 sequence reads: CALRGGRTEAFF. The CDR3 nucleotides read TGTGCACTAAGGGGGGGTAGGACTGAAGCTTTCTTT.

In DNA, the CDR3 is TGTGCCAGCAGTTACTCGACGGGAAACACCGGGGAGCTGTTTTTT. Amino acid sequence: CASSYSTGNTGELFF. The V gene is TRBV6-5, the J gene TRBJ2-2; perhaps TRBD2 as D (5 bases). V was pared by 0 bases and J by 2 bases, with 7 bases between. Germline V gene lookup returns CDR1 MNHEY and CDR2 SVGAGI. CDR3 length equals 15 residues.

The chain links TRBV29-1 to TRBJ2-7; D might be TRBD2 (6 bases). The V gene's germline CDR1 is SQVTM and CDR2 ANQGSEA. This CDR3 contains 14 residues. The germline V and J ends were trimmed by 1 base and 1 base, with 11 bases remaining between them. The chain's CDR3 is CSVEVAAGSYEQYF. The CDR3 nucleotides read TGCAGCGTTGAAGTAGCAGCGGGTTCCTACGAGCAGTACTTC.